This T cell receptor (beta chain) came from a study of shared clonotypes between healthy human individuals (dated by TCRdb to the early 2020s). About the study as a whole: A couple of women and a few men aged 18 to 49 years were included in the cohort. For each donor, CD4 naive and CD4 memory were each run on three plates, CD8 naive on two plates, and CD8 memory on one plate. The study deeply sequenced blood TCR repertoires of five healthy adults to estimate repertoire size and the extent of clonotype sharing between individuals. Libraries were prepared and TCR repertoires were sequenced by different laboratories using diverse techniques, in order to increase sequencing depth and limit assay-specific biases. Each donor's leukapheresis produced roughly between roughly 0.85 and 9.5 billion PBMCs.

Reading the germline V gene gives CDR1 SGHAT and CDR2 FQNNGV. There are 14 amino acids in the CDR3, from cysteine to phenylalanine inclusive. Only the CDR3 DNA stays, 42 bases, in frame from base 1. The trim is 4 bases for V and 1 base for J, with a gap of 9 bases between the germline ends. The full study reports these points: Based on pairwise subsampling, the degree of clonotype sharing among donors was expected to be affected by sequencing depth. The small number of donors limited the genetic and exposure-history diversity represented. Incomplete sequencing was indicated by rarefaction of sorted-subset datasets, despite the large sequencing depth. Compared with non-shared clonotypes, clonotypes shared by all four sorted-subset donors had higher generation probabilities. Sampling was restricted to blood, and TCR repertoires in tissues likely differ from the TCR repertoires found in blood. When several donors were compared, the shared fraction of clonotypes was 5% to 6.5% for naive CD4, roughly 3.4% for naive CD8, about 2.5% for memory CD4, and less than 0.45% for memory CD8. Naive subsets generally had larger estimated clonotype richness than memory subsets did.

Using the deep immunoSEQ assay, TCR CDR3 regions were amplified from genomic DNA by multiplex PCR. Extracted genomic DNA from each cell subset was spread evenly across all wells of several immunoSEQ 96-well plates, with each plate serving as a replicate. For sorted subsets, 200 to 250 ng of genomic DNA, equivalent to 30,000 or so T cell genomes, went into each replicate PCR. The purified libraries were quantified using a Qubit 3.0 fluorometer, sized with a Bioanalyzer 2100, and then quantified again using the KAPA Library Quantification kit. Every immunoSEQ 96-well plate was sequenced on a separate single-read 150-cycle Illumina NextSeq 550 flow cell. The published analysis was carried out like this. Because only junctional sequences without quality scores were contained in the immunoSEQ output, filtering matching that applied to full-length reads could not be performed. Sequences were annotated with PyIR, a Python wrapper for IgBLAST v1.9, using IMGT germline references to assign V/J genes and CDR3. Any read was removed if the V/J assignment was weak (E-value above 1e-6), the CDR3 was missing, or the read contained stop codons, out-of-frame junctions, or ambiguous translated residues. A V3J clonotype was defined by an identical inferred V gene, J gene, and CDR3 amino acid sequence. Percentage overlap between repertoires was calculated by dividing the number of shared unique clonotypes by the size of the smaller repertoire. Repertoire richness was assessed with RTK rarefaction, the Chao1 estimator, and Recon v2.1 estimates of unobserved clonotypes. OLGA was used to compute generation probabilities for all TCRbeta clonotypes that the gDNA method yielded from a handful of donors. TCRdb re-hosts the immuneACCESS table, in-frame sequences only. Its copies lack some clones; in the studies checked, an unresolved V gene accounts for under half of them, and the cause for the rest is not known. Clonal size and the V and J genes are those of that table, whereas D and trimming came from the DNA. The sample records over 2,000,000 clones, about 93% of which are singletons. The ten largest make up about 1.7% of the sample.

CD8 naive samples were obtained by positive selection for CCR7 among CD45RO-negative cells, yielding a CD45RA+CCR7+ population from which TemRA cells were excluded. Healthy HIV-negative adults with no recently reported acute infections or vaccinations were included as donors. Only Caucasian adults living in Nashville, Tennessee, USA were represented among the donors. After blood collection by leukapheresis, PBMCs were isolated using Ficoll-Histopaque density gradient centrifugation and then cryopreserved in the vapor phase of liquid nitrogen. Analytical flow cytometry was used to check the purity and quantity of every magnetically sorted T cell population. Genomic DNA was isolated from each sorted fraction and quantified by UV absorbance on a Nanodrop 2000c. Worth noting for this clone: This clone's antigen is unknown. No base-level quality is on record; no much larger clone is a single base apart.

The TCR originated in a man aged 18-30 years in good health. Some clones in this sample may be carry-over from other donors' samples. The chain couples TRBV11-2 to TRBJ2-3; the D element could tentatively be TRBD1 or TRBD2, as 5 bases agree for each. Sequenced: naive CD8+ T cells from PBMCs. This sample's cell subset or site label indicates: CD45RA+CCR7+. The CDR3 region has the sequence CASSSGPRTDTQYF. The nucleotides are TGTGCCAGCAGCTCGGGACCGCGCACAGATACGCAGTATTTT. The CDR3, completed at both ends by the reference TRBV11-2 and TRBJ2-3 genes, gives the full variable domain EAGVAQSPRYKIIEKRQSVAFWCNPISGHATLYWYQQILGQGPKLLIQFQNNGVVDDSQLPKDRFSAERLKGVDSTLKIQPAKLEDSAVYLCASSSGPRTDTQYFGPGTRLTVL.